This TCR beta chain was identified in a study of beta chain features in type 1 diabetes. Notes on the study in general: TCRB CDR3 length was moderately but significantly reduced in all four CD4+ subsets of Type 1 diabetes patients.

Looked up from germline, CDR1 is SGHAT and CDR2 is FQNNGV. V was clipped by 0 bases and J by 4 bases, with 12 bases between them. This CDR3 has 15 amino acids. Regarding this clone: Its antigen is as yet unknown.

The investigators reverse transcribed all of the isolated RNA, so they sequenced expressed TCRB transcripts. The protocol was immunoSEQ multiplex PCR, while the TCRdb copy is restricted to in-frame clones and leaves out a portion. Among 130,000 or so clones listed, 9% were seen once. This clonotype was obtained from a man aged 30 to 45 with type 1 diabetes. The V call is TRBV11-2, the J call TRBJ1-2, with D tentatively TRBD1 (5 bases). The sequenced material came from central memory CD4+ T cells from blood. DNA of the CDR3: TGTGCCAGCAGCTTAGATCAGGGCGGATTCTATGGCTACACCTTC. Protein sequence: CASSLDQGGFYGYTF.